Listed here are 25 T cell receptor beta chains from one sample, sequenced in a study of a mutant IDH1 vaccine in newly diagnosed glioma. Time point: week 23, last vaccination. In every dose of vaccine, 300 ug of mutant IDH1 20-mer peptide was given alongside topical imiquimod. These receptors' targets are unknown. Profiling relied on immunoSEQ multiplex PCR, and the TCRdb table lists in-frame clones only, not all of them. The sample records over 35,000 clones, around 84% being singletons. This specimen consisted of PBMCs, obtained from a glioma patient whose treatment included an IDH1 peptide vaccine. The receptors were sampled from a woman aged 18-35 years with glioma. Some clones in this sample may be carry-over from other donors' samples.

This chain connects TRBV30 to TRBJ1-2; D ambiguous. The germline CDR1 and CDR2 sequences are GTSNPN and SVGIG (reference sequence). The CDR3 contains 12 residues. Between the trimmed V and J ends, which lost 7 bases and 1 base, there was a span of 10 bases. DNA of the CDR3: TGTGCCTTTCAAGGCCTTAACTATGGCTACACCTTC. This sequence encodes CAFQGLNYGYTF.

This chain uses TRBV6-5 with TRBJ2-1; the D gene is possibly TRBD2 (6 bases). Looked up from germline, CDR1 is MNHEY and CDR2 is SVGAGI. This CDR3 contains 14 residues. Deletions cut 4 bases from V and 5 bases from J, with 12 bases between. CDR3 DNA sequence: TGTGCCAGCAGTTCTTGGACTAACAACAATGAGCAGTTCTTC. This translates into CASSSWTNNNEQFF.

J is TRBJ2-2 and V is TRBV30; no clear D gene. V was clipped by 4 bases and J by 5 bases, with 5 bases between them. Germline assignment: CDR1 GTSNPN and CDR2 SVGIG (reference sequence). The CDR3 consists of 11 residues. CDR3 loop: CAWKRTGELFF. Written as DNA, the CDR3 is TGTGCCTGGAAGAGGACCGGGGAGCTGTTTTTT. Drawing the rest from reference TRBV30 and TRBJ2-2, the complete variable domain is SQTIHQWPATLVQPVGSPLSLECTVEGTSNPNLYWYRQAAGRGLQLLFYSVGIGQISSEVPQNLSASRPQDRQFILSSKKLLLSDSGFYLCAWKRTGELFFGEGSRLTVL.

The V and J genes are TRBV18 and TRBJ1-3; D call uncertain. Trimming cost V 0 bases and J 0 bases, with 15 bases left between them. Germline V gene data show CDR1 as KGHSH and CDR2 as LQKENI. The CDR3 is 18 amino acids. CDR3 residues: CASSPPWGITLSGNTIYF. In DNA, the CDR3 is TGTGCCAGCTCACCACCGTGGGGAATCACCCTCTCTGGAAACACCATATATTTT.

J is TRBJ2-5 and V is TRBV4-3; TRBD1 aligns across 8 bases. This CDR3 is built from 15 residues. Germline loops: CDR1 LGHNA, CDR2 YSLEER. The V segment lost 1 base and the J segment 1 base; nucleotides outside the gene matches: 2. CDR3 residues: CASSQGGQAQETQYF. DNA of the CDR3: TGCGCCAGCAGCCAAGGGGGACAGGCCCAAGAGACCCAGTACTTC.

V gene TRBV19 combines with J gene TRBJ2-7; D possibly uses TRBD1 or TRBD2 (5 bases each). CDR1 LNHDA and CDR2 SQIVND come from the germline V gene (reference sequence). The CDR3 covers 15 residues. V was pared by 5 bases and J by 3 bases, with 17 bases between. CDR3 sequence (DNA): TGTGCCAGTAGTGATTTGGGGGTAAGCGGCTACGAGCAGTACTTC. Protein product: CASSDLGVSGYEQYF.

V gene TRBV29-1 combines with J gene TRBJ2-7; D gene ambiguous. Deletions cut 4 bases from V and 0 bases from J, with 13 bases between. The CDR3 totals 14 residues. Germline V gene sequence: CDR1 SQVTM, CDR2 ANQGSEA. The CDR3 DNA reads TGCAGCGTTGTTTCAGGATCCAGCTCCTACGAGCAGTACTTC. Its protein is CSVVSGSSSYEQYF.

The chain's CDR3 is CASSPGRRNTEAFF. CDR3 nucleotides: TGTGCCAGCAGCCCCGGTCGGCGGAACACTGAAGCTTTCTTT. The genes are TRBV5-8 and TRBJ1-1; no clear D gene. In germline, CDR1 is SGHTS, CDR2 YDEGEE. The CDR3 has 14 amino acids. Trimming left V 4 bases short and J 1 base short, with 11 bases between.

This chain joins TRBV7-8 and TRBJ1-1; TRBD1 aligns across 8 bases. The CDR3 length is 14 residues. The germline gives CDR1 SGHVS, CDR2 FQNEAQ. V lost 5 bases, J lost 3 bases, and 5 bases stayed unmatched. CDR3 DNA sequence: TGTGCCAGCAGCAGACTGGACAGGGACACTGAAGCTTTCTTT. It encodes CASSRLDRDTEAFF.

V gene TRBV4-1 combines with J gene TRBJ1-1; no definite D call. CDR1 MGHRA and CDR2 YSYEKL come from the germline V gene. This CDR3 has 13 residues. V lost 8 bases and J 2 bases, leaving 12 bases between the germline ends. The CDR3 protein is CASRPLLNTEAFF. The CDR3 DNA reads as TGCGCCAGCCGTCCCCTATTAAACACTGAAGCTTTCTTT.

This clone appeared once. The chain carries TRBV5-5 and TRBJ2-6, with D possibly matching TRBD1 (6 bases). Germline CDR1 SGHKS, CDR2 YYEKEE (reference sequence). The CDR3 consists of 17 residues. Trimming stripped 2 bases from V and 0 bases from J, with 12 bases between. The CDR3 DNA sequence: TGTGCCAGCAGCTTAGGGGGAACTCCCTCTGGGGCCAACGTCCTGACTTTC. Translating it yields CASSLGGTPSGANVLTF.

There are a few counts of this clone. J is TRBJ1-6 and V is TRBV25-1; D is possibly TRBD1 (6 bases). V shed 3 bases and J shed 6 bases, with 15 bases lying between them. Germline V gives CDR1 MGHDK, CDR2 SYGVNS. The CDR3 consists of 16 residues. The CDR3 DNA is TGTGCCAGCAGTGACCCAATGGACAGCGTTAATTCACCCCTCCACTTT. Residues: CASSDPMDSVNSPLHF.

Remarks on this clone: The same CDR3 is also encoded by other DNA sequences in this sample. J is TRBJ2-1 and V is TRBV20-1; D is unresolved. Germline CDR1 and CDR2: DFQATT and SNEGSKA (reference sequence). V dropped 3 bases and J dropped 10 bases, with 10 bases sitting between them. CDR3 length: 11 amino acids. CDR3 residues: CSASRSNEQFF. The CDR3 region has the DNA TGCAGTGCTAGTCGGTCTAACGAGCAGTTCTTC.

The chain recombines TRBV4-1 with TRBJ1-2, with 8 bases that match TRBD1. After removal of 2 bases from V and 0 bases from J, the junction contained 5 bases not matched to a gene. The CDR3 loop spans 16 amino acids. CDR1 MGHRA and CDR2 YSYEKL come from the germline V gene. The CDR3 is CASSQTGTGTNYGYTF. CDR3 in DNA: TGCGCCAGCAGCCAAACCGGGACAGGAACTAACTATGGCTACACCTTC.

The chain recombines TRBV2 with TRBJ2-3; the D gene is possibly TRBD2 (6 bases). Germline loops: CDR1 SNHLY, CDR2 FYNNEI. The CDR3 extends over 15 amino acids. The germline V and J ends were trimmed by 6 bases and 0 bases, with 13 bases remaining between them. As DNA, the CDR3 is TGTGCCAGCAGGCGGGACTCTCCTAGCACAGATACGCAGTATTTT. Translating it yields CASRRDSPSTDTQYF.

V and J are TRBV5-1 and TRBJ1-4, with D tentatively TRBD1 (5 bases). V was trimmed by 4 bases and J by 0 bases, leaving 16 bases between them. Germline CDR1 and CDR2: SGHRS and YFSETQ. The CDR3 consists of 17 residues. CDR3 nucleotides: TGCGCCAGCAGCCCGGGACGGATTCAAACAACTAATGAAAAACTGTTTTTT. Protein sequence: CASSPGRIQTTNEKLFF.

V and J are TRBV5-5 and TRBJ2-7, with no clear D. Looked up from germline, CDR1 is SGHKS and CDR2 is YYEKEE (reference sequence). Trimming took off 2 bases at V and 2 bases at J, with 11 bases between the two ends. The CDR3 covers 14 residues. The DNA of the CDR3 is TGTGCCAGCAGCTTTGGACCCTCTGCCTACGAGCAGTACTTC. This gives the protein CASSFGPSAYEQYF.

This chain connects TRBV7-9 to TRBJ2-7; D gene uncertain. The CDR3 is made up of 14 amino acids. V lost 3 bases to trimming and J lost 3 bases, with 12 bases between them. In germline, CDR1 is SEHNR, CDR2 FQNEAQ (reference sequence). The CDR3 spells CASSFPGHYYEQYF. The CDR3 nucleotides read TGTGCCAGCAGCTTTCCCGGGCATTACTACGAGCAGTACTTC. The whole variable domain, filled in from reference TRBV7-9 and TRBJ2-7, reads DTGVSQNPRHKITKRGQNVTFRCDPISEHNRLYWYRQTLGQGPEFLTYFQNEAQLEKSRLLSDRFSAERPKGSFSTLEIQRTEQGDSAMYLCASSFPGHYYEQYFGPGTRLTVT.

DNA of the CDR3: TGTGCCAGCTCACCGGCAGAGTACGAGCAGTACTTC. This translates into CASSPAEYEQYF. The chain couples TRBV18 to TRBJ2-7; no firm D call. CDR3 length equals 12 residues. V was shortened by 3 bases and J by 4 bases, with 7 bases between the two germline ends. Germline CDR1 KGHSH, CDR2 LQKENI.

This chain joins TRBV4-2 and TRBJ2-5, with D unresolved. This CDR3 comprises 14 residues. CDR1 is LGHNA and CDR2 is YNFKEQ in the germline V gene. The ends were cut back, 4 bases at V and 2 bases at J, with 11 bases in the middle. CDR3 sequence reads: CASSRANRQETQYF. The CDR3 bases are TGTGCCAGCAGCCGAGCTAACCGGCAAGAGACCCAGTACTTC.

The rearrangement uses TRBV5-1 and TRBJ2-2; D is undetermined. The CDR3 sequence is 15 residues long. The germline V and J ends were trimmed by 4 bases and 5 bases, with 15 bases remaining between them. The germline gives CDR1 SGHRS, CDR2 YFSETQ. The CDR3 DNA reads TGCGCCAGCAGCCCCGGTCCAGTTGGGACCGGGGAGCTGTTTTTT. Its translation: CASSPGPVGTGELFF.

The chain has TRBV6-1 and TRBJ2-1; TRBD1 matches 8 bases. Germline lookup yields CDR1 MNHNS and CDR2 SASEGT. Trimming took 5 bases from V and 1 from J; bases not matched to a gene: 4. The CDR3 has 15 amino acids. As DNA, the CDR3 is TGTGCCAGCAGTAACCGGGACAGGTCCTACAATGAGCAGTTCTTC. This gives the protein CASSNRDRSYNEQFF.

The J gene is TRBJ1-3, the V gene TRBV30; 8 nucleotides match TRBD1. The CDR3 contains 16 residues. Germline V gene lookup returns CDR1 GTSNPN and CDR2 SVGIG (reference sequence). With 1 base clipped from V and 3 bases from J, the junction kept 8 bases outside the gene matches. This CDR3 reads CAWSAPDRAGGNTIYF. Here the CDR3 DNA reads TGTGCCTGGAGTGCCCCGGACAGGGCGGGTGGAAACACCATATATTTT.

By proportion, this clone is medium-sized (0.01 to 0.1%). The chain combines TRBV13 with TRBJ1-1; the D is unclear. This CDR3 spans 12 amino acids. Germline loops: CDR1 PRHDT, CDR2 FYEKMQ (reference sequence). Trimming removed 3 bases from V and 8 bases from J, with 10 bases in between. CDR3 sequence reads: CASSFPSLEAFF. Here the CDR3 DNA reads TGTGCCAGCAGCTTCCCGTCCCTAGAAGCTTTCTTT.

This chain joins TRBV7-3 and TRBJ2-1; D might be TRBD1 or TRBD2, each matching 5 bases. Trimming took off 6 bases at V and 10 bases at J, with 16 bases between the two ends. From germline, CDR1 is SGHTA and CDR2 FQGTGA. The CDR3 totals 13 residues. CDR3 region: CASSAGARGEQFF. The CDR3 DNA reads TGTGCCAGCAGTGCCGGGGCCCGCGGGGAGCAGTTCTTC.